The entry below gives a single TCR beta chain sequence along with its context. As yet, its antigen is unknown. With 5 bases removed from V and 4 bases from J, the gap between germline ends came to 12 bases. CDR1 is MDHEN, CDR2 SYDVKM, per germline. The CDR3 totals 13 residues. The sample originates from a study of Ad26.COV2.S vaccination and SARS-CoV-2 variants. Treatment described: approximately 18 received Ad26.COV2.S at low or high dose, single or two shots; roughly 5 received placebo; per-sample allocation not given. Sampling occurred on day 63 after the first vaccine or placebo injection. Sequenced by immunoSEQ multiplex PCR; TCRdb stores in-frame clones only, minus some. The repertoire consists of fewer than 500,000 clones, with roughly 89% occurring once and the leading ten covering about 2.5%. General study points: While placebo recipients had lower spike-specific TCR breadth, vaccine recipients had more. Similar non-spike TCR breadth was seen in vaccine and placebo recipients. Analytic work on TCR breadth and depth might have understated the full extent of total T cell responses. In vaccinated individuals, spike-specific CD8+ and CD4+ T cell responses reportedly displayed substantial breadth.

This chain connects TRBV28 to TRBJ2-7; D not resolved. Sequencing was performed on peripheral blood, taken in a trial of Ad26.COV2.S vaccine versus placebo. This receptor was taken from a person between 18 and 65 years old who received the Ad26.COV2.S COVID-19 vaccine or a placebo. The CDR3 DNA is TGTGCCAGCAGTCTTACCCCGATTTACGAGCAGTACTTC. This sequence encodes CASSLTPIYEQYF.